This T cell receptor beta chain appears in the sequencing data of a study of CD8+ T cells in alopecia areata. Study in general: Tofacitinib was given for 6 to 18 months, then stopped for 6 months.

This CDR3 has 13 amino acids. Germline-derived CDR1 and CDR2 are SNHLY and FYNNEI. Between the trimmed V and J ends, which lost 6 bases and 4 bases, there was a span of 12 bases. As for this clone: What it binds is unknown.

Study results and caveats: During tofacitinib treatment, many expanded lesional clones remained in scalp and blood. Expanded CD8+ clones among the top 100, and scalp clonality, were significantly decreased by tofacitinib. Compared with normal scalp, lesional scalp had higher clonality and more expanded CD8+ clones.

Documented treatment: oral pan-JAK inhibitor, 5-10 mg twice daily. RNA extraction was followed by reverse transcription into cDNA, which acted as the sequencing template. Some clones are missing from TCRdb's copy, which holds only in-frame ones; the method was immunoSEQ multiplex PCR. The sample records under 150,000 clones, 50% to 55% being singletons. The clonotype comes from a human donor with alopecia areata. The J gene is TRBJ1-2, the V gene TRBV2, with unresolved D. The sequencing used CD4+ T cells sorted from blood, collected at week 4, from a patient treated with tofacitinib. CDR3 DNA: TGTGCCAGCAGGGAACAGCTCTCCTATGGCTACACCTTC. The encoded protein is CASREQLSYGYTF. Based on the CDR3 plus reference TRBV2 and TRBJ1-2, the full variable domain is EPEVTQTPSHQVTQMGQEVILRCVPISNHLYFYWYRQILGQKVEFLVSFYNNEISEKSEIFDDQFSVERPDGSNFTLKIRSTKLEDSAMYFCASREQLSYGYTFGSGTRLTVV.